This paragraph covers one TCR beta chain sequence. The antigen is undetermined. The sample comes from a study of T cell responses to AZD1222 COVID-19 vaccine. Turning to the study itself: Whether given at about 4 or about 12 weeks, second doses were pooled. Study observations and caveats: Variant regions that are unmutated are reportedly the target of nearly half of spike-specific TCRs.

The V gene end was trimmed by 3 bases and the J gene end by 6 bases; junction bases not matched to a gene: 3. The CDR3 consists of 14 residues. Germline lookup yields CDR1 MNHNS and CDR2 SASEGT. Data came from immunoSEQ multiplex PCR; TCRdb stores just in-frame clones and leaves some out. The sample lists under 150,000 clones, roughly 90% occurring once. The chain couples TRBV6-1 to TRBJ2-2, with 8 nucleotides matching TRBD1. This clonotype was sampled from an adult in good health. This specimen was peripheral blood, taken on day 0 of AZD1222 vaccination. CDR3 in DNA: TGTGCCAGCAGTGAGCTACAGGGGGCCGGGGAGCTGTTTTTT. Translated: CASSELQGAGELFF.